Below are 28 T cell receptor beta chains sequenced from a single sample in a study of shared clonotypes between healthy human individuals. Some clones are missing from TCRdb's copy, which holds only in-frame ones; the method was immunoSEQ multiplex PCR. This repertoire shows approximately 810,000 clones, roughly 92% found once; its top ten account for around 24%. Only CD45RO-negative cells positively selected for CCR7 counted as naive CD8 cells, so terminally differentiated effector memory CD45RA+ cells were excluded. Sequenced sample: naive CD8+ T cells sorted from blood. These receptors were taken from a man aged 30-40 years in good health.

The chain joins TRBV2 to TRBJ2-1; no definite D call. V lost 10 bases and J lost 8, with 6 bases in between. The CDR3 has 9 residues. The germline V gene has CDR1 SNHLY and CDR2 FYNNEI. Here the CDR3 reads CAINHEQFF. The CDR3 coding sequence is TGTGCCATCAACCATGAGCAGTTCTTC.

The V gene is TRBV27, the J gene TRBJ2-7; TRBD1 agrees at 9 bases. Germline CDR1 MNHEY, CDR2 SMNVEV (reference sequence). The CDR3 is 15 residues long. Trimming took 0 bases from V and 6 from J; bases not matched to a gene: 6. CDR3 bases: TGTGCCAGCAGTTTATCGGGACAGGGAGGGTTCGAGCAGTACTTC. It encodes CASSLSGQGGFEQYF.

The CDR3 is CASRNSGRATDEQFF. The CDR3 bases are TGTGCCAGCAGGAATAGCGGGAGGGCTACTGATGAGCAGTTCTTC. The chain couples TRBV2 to TRBJ2-1, with TRBD2 matching 11 bases. The CDR3 spans 15 residues. V lost 6 bases to trimming and J lost 8 bases; unmatched junction nucleotides: 9. Germline CDR1 reads SNHLY; CDR2 reads FYNNEI.

V gene TRBV5-4 combines with J gene TRBJ2-7, with D unresolved. Germline loops: CDR1 SGHNT, CDR2 YYREEE (reference sequence). Trimming stripped 0 bases from V and 3 bases from J, with 7 bases between. The length of the CDR3 is 13 residues. This CDR3 is CASSLGIGYEQYF. In DNA, the CDR3 is TGTGCCAGCAGCTTGGGAATAGGCTACGAGCAGTACTTC.

The V call is TRBV5-6, the J call TRBJ1-1, with 11 bases identical to TRBD1. V trimming: 0 bases; J trimming: 0 bases; junction bases outside the gene matches: 10. CDR3 length: 19 amino acids. From germline, CDR1 is SGHDT and CDR2 YYEEEE. The CDR3 region is CASSLAGQGAPIMNTEAFF. CDR3 nucleotide sequence: TGTGCCAGCAGCTTGGCTGGACAGGGGGCTCCGATCATGAACACTGAAGCTTTCTTT.

The V and J genes are TRBV28 and TRBJ2-1, with 13 bases identical to TRBD2. The junction had 15 bases not matched to a gene; V was cut back by 5 bases and J by 5 bases. This CDR3 spans 19 amino acids. Germline V gene sequence: CDR1 MDHEN, CDR2 SYDVKM. In DNA, the CDR3 is TGTGCCAGCAGTCCCCCGGGACTAGCGGGATCCCCGGCGGACAATGAGCAGTTCTTC. This sequence encodes CASSPPGLAGSPADNEQFF. Supplemented by reference TRBV28 and TRBJ2-1, the full variable domain reads DVKVTQSSRYLVKRTGEKVFLECVQDMDHENMFWYRQDPGLGLRLIYFSYDVKMKEKGDIPEGYSVSREKKERFSLILESASTNQTSMYLCASSPPGLAGSPADNEQFFGPGTRLTVL.

About this clone itself: Distinct nucleotide sequences in the sample also encode this CDR3. The chain joins TRBV9 to TRBJ2-3; unclear D gene. V was shortened by 0 bases and J by 0 bases, with 2 bases between the two germline ends. Germline loops: CDR1 SGDLS, CDR2 YYNGEE. This CDR3 has 13 amino acids. DNA for the CDR3: TGTGCCAGCAGCGTAGCCAGCACAGATACGCAGTATTTT. Residues: CASSVASTDTQYF. The full variable domain, completed using reference TRBV9 and TRBJ2-3, is DSGVTQTPKHLITATGQRVTLRCSPRSGDLSVYWYQQSLDQGLQFLIQYYNGEERAKGNILERFSAQQFPDLHSELNLSSLELGDSALYFCASSVASTDTQYFGPGTRLTVL.

This clone appeared a single time. The same CDR3 is also encoded by other DNA sequences in this sample. V is TRBV9 and J is TRBJ2-7, with 10 bases lining up with TRBD2. Germline V gene data show CDR1 as SGDLS and CDR2 as YYNGEE. J was trimmed by 2 bases and V by 4 bases; bases with no gene match: 3. This CDR3 is built from 14 residues. The CDR3 DNA reads TGTGCCAGCAGCCTTGGGACTAGCGCCTACGAGCAGTACTTC. This gives the protein CASSLGTSAYEQYF.

This chain links TRBV5-6 with TRBJ1-1; D is ambiguous. The germline V gene encodes CDR1 SGHDT and CDR2 YYEEEE. The CDR3 sequence is 14 residues long. Trimming cost V 3 bases and J 4 bases, with 13 bases left between them. The CDR3 bases are TGTGCCAGCAGCTCCCCAAGGGAAGGCACTGAAGCTTTCTTT. Protein product: CASSSPREGTEAFF.

The chain is built from TRBV9 and TRBJ2-2, with 10 nucleotides matching TRBD1. The germline V gene has CDR1 SGDLS and CDR2 YYNGEE. J was trimmed by 4 bases and V by 4 bases; bases with no gene match: 10. The CDR3 is 17 residues long. The DNA of the CDR3 is TGTGCCAGCAGCTCCCCTGGCGGGACAGGGGTCACCGGGGAGCTGTTTTTT. Translation gives CASSSPGGTGVTGELFF.

The chain is built from TRBV6-1 and TRBJ2-1; D unclear. The CDR3 loop spans 14 amino acids. Trimming stripped 0 bases from V and 5 bases from J, with 8 bases between. CDR1 and CDR2 (germline): MNHNS, SASEGT. The CDR3 reads CASSEANPHNEQFF. The CDR3 nucleotides are TGTGCCAGCAGTGAAGCGAACCCCCACAATGAGCAGTTCTTC.

The chain employs TRBV4-1 and TRBJ2-7; 12 positions agree with TRBD1. V was pared by 3 bases and J by 7 bases, with 7 bases of the junction left unmatched. This CDR3 contains 15 residues. Per the germline V gene, CDR1 is MGHRA and CDR2 is YSYEKL. CDR3 coding DNA: TGCGCCAGCAGCCAGCCGGGACAGGGGGCCTTAGAGCAGTACTTC. Residues: CASSQPGQGALEQYF.

The rearrangement links TRBV15 to TRBJ1-1; 7 nucleotides match TRBD1. With V trimmed by 0 bases and J by 5 bases, 3 bases remained unmatched. Germline V lookup: CDR1 LNHNV, CDR2 YYDKDF (reference sequence). The CDR3 runs 14 residues. CDR3 amino acids: CATSRDRGVTEAFF. The CDR3 nucleotides read TGTGCCACCAGCAGAGACAGGGGGGTAACTGAAGCTTTCTTT.

The J gene is TRBJ2-5, the V gene TRBV28; the match to TRBD1 covers 8 bases. The germline CDR1 and CDR2 sequences are MDHEN and SYDVKM. This CDR3 region has 14 residues. V shed 5 bases and J 3 bases; nucleotides not matched to a gene: 5. The CDR3 DNA sequence: TGTGCCAGCAGTGAGACAGGGGCTAAAGAGACCCAGTACTTC. Translated: CASSETGAKETQYF.

This chain joins TRBV19 and TRBJ2-7; D perhaps matches TRBD1 (6 bases). This CDR3 has 13 residues. Germline CDR1 LNHDA, CDR2 SQIVND (reference sequence). V lost 3 bases and J 2 bases, leaving 8 bases between the germline ends. The CDR3 reads CASSMGATYEQYF. DNA of the CDR3: TGTGCCAGTAGTATGGGGGCGACCTACGAGCAGTACTTC.

For this clone: The same CDR3 also results from other DNA sequences found in this sample. This chain uses TRBV9 with TRBJ1-5; D gene ambiguous. V lost 2 bases and J lost 0, with 9 bases in between. The CDR3 runs to 15 residues. Looked up from germline, CDR1 is SGDLS and CDR2 is YYNGEE. CDR3 nucleotides: TGTGCCAGCAGCGTTGAGGGTAATAGCAATCAGCCCCAGCATTTT. Amino acids: CASSVEGNSNQPQHF.

Notes on this clone: This specimen includes other DNA sequences encoding the same CDR3. The chain employs TRBV11-3 and TRBJ1-1; D unresolved. V was cut by 1 base and J by 0 bases, with 3 bases left in between. The CDR3 covers 13 residues. CDR1 SGHNT and CDR2 YENEEA come from the germline V gene. CDR3 DNA sequence: TGTGCCAGCAGCTTAGGGTTGAACACTGAAGCTTTCTTT. The encoded protein is CASSLGLNTEAFF. The variable domain in full, with the rest retrieved from reference TRBV11-3 and TRBJ1-1, is EAGVVQSPRYKIIEKKQPVAFWCNPISGHNTLYWYLQNLGQGPELLIRYENEEAVDDSQLPKDRFSAERLKGVDSTLKIQPAELGDSAVYLCASSLGLNTEAFFGQGTRLTVV.

V and J are TRBV5-6 and TRBJ2-1, with D perhaps matching TRBD1 or TRBD2 (5 bases each). Trimming left V 0 bases short and J 2 bases short, with 15 bases between. The CDR3 totals 17 residues. Germline V gives CDR1 SGHDT, CDR2 YYEEEE. The CDR3 is CASSLEGAGPPYNEQFF. The CDR3 DNA reads as TGTGCCAGCAGCTTGGAAGGGGCGGGTCCCCCCTACAATGAGCAGTTCTTC.

The rearrangement uses TRBV4-1 and TRBJ2-2; 8 bases are a match to TRBD2. After removal of 2 bases from V and 3 bases from J, the junction contained 5 bases not matched to a gene. CDR1 and CDR2 (germline): MGHRA, YSYEKL. This CDR3 contains 16 residues. The CDR3 sequence is CASSQLTSGYTGELFF. CDR3 sequence (DNA): TGCGCCAGCAGCCAACTCACTAGCGGTTACACCGGGGAGCTGTTTTTT.

The V gene is TRBV14, the J gene TRBJ2-5, with unresolved D. The CDR3 is 15 amino acids. Between the trimmed V and J ends, which lost 4 bases and 5 bases, there was a span of 17 bases. CDR1 is SGHDN and CDR2 is FVKESK in the germline V gene. CDR3 DNA: TGTGCCAGCAGCCCGGGTACCTCCAACTTGGAGACCCAGTACTTC. Translation gives CASSPGTSNLETQYF. The entire variable domain, with the rest obtained from reference TRBV14 and TRBJ2-5, is as follows: EAGVTQFPSHSVIEKGQTVTLRCDPISGHDNLYWYRRVMGKEIKFLLHFVKESKQDESGMPNNRFLAERTGGTYSTLKVQPAELEDSGVYFCASSPGTSNLETQYFGPGTRLLVL.

V and J are TRBV9 and TRBJ2-1; D is undetermined. CDR1 is SGDLS, CDR2 YYNGEE, per germline. The CDR3 extends over 14 amino acids. V shed 4 bases and J shed 3 bases, with 11 bases lying between them. Here the CDR3 reads CASSPPPGYNEQFF. In DNA form, the CDR3 reads TGTGCCAGCAGCCCTCCCCCCGGCTACAATGAGCAGTTCTTC.

As to this clone: Other DNA sequences in this specimen translate into the identical CDR3. The chain recombines TRBV15 with TRBJ2-7; no reliable D call. V was shortened by 0 bases and J by 2 bases, with 5 bases between the two germline ends. Germline values: CDR1 LNHNV, CDR2 YYDKDF (reference sequence). The CDR3 consists of 13 residues. The CDR3 protein is CATSRDSAYEQYF. CDR3 DNA: TGTGCCACCAGCAGAGACAGCGCCTACGAGCAGTACTTC.

This clone was seen only once. The chain carries TRBV6-6 and TRBJ1-2; D perhaps matches TRBD1 (5 bases). V was trimmed by 0 bases and J by 4 bases, leaving 12 bases between them. The germline CDR1 and CDR2 sequences are MNHNY and SVGAGI (reference sequence). This CDR3 has 15 residues. The CDR3 DNA reads TGTGCCAGCAGTTACTCCCAGGGTCACCTCTATGGCTACACCTTC. Amino acids: CASSYSQGHLYGYTF.

V and J are TRBV28 and TRBJ1-3; D is unresolved. The CDR3 is 15 amino acids. The V end was cut by 3 bases, the J end by 1 base, with 10 bases between. Germline V gene sequence: CDR1 MDHEN, CDR2 SYDVKM. CDR3 DNA sequence: TGTGCCAGCAGTTTTAATAGGGTTTCTGGAAACACCATATATTTT. Translation: CASSFNRVSGNTIYF.

This rearrangement joins TRBV11-3 to TRBJ2-3; no definite D call. In germline, CDR1 is SGHNT, CDR2 YENEEA. CDR3 length equals 15 residues. The ends were cut back, 4 bases at V and 4 bases at J, with 15 bases in the middle. CDR3 loop: CASSSTTHAPDTQYF. In DNA, the CDR3 is TGTGCCAGCAGCTCCACCACTCACGCCCCAGATACGCAGTATTTT. The entire variable domain, with the rest obtained from reference TRBV11-3 and TRBJ2-3, is as follows: EAGVVQSPRYKIIEKKQPVAFWCNPISGHNTLYWYLQNLGQGPELLIRYENEEAVDDSQLPKDRFSAERLKGVDSTLKIQPAELGDSAVYLCASSSTTHAPDTQYFGPGTRLTVL.

This chain connects TRBV9 to TRBJ1-1, with TRBD1 matching 8 bases. The J segment lost 4 bases and the V segment lost 0 bases, leaving 8 bases of the junction unmatched. This CDR3 has 16 amino acids. CDR1 and CDR2 (germline): SGDLS, YYNGEE. CDR3 sequence reads: CASSVGQGALGTEAFF. The CDR3 DNA reads as TGTGCCAGCAGCGTAGGCCAGGGGGCTTTGGGCACTGAAGCTTTCTTT.

The rearrangement links TRBV27 to TRBJ2-2; the D gene is possibly TRBD1 (6 bases). The germline CDR1 and CDR2 sequences are MNHEY and SMNVEV (reference sequence). This CDR3 has 14 residues. Trimming cost V 5 bases and J 1 base, with 8 bases left between them. The CDR3 loop is CASSRGGNTGELFF. CDR3 DNA: TGTGCCAGCAGTCGAGGGGGGAACACCGGGGAGCTGTTTTTT.

The chain combines TRBV10-2 with TRBJ2-3; 7 nucleotides agree with TRBD2. Per germline, CDR1 WSHSY and CDR2 SAAADI. V dropped 8 bases and J dropped 0; count of bases not matched to a gene: 17. This CDR3 spans 18 amino acids. The CDR3 reads CASLGGNSPHRSTDTQYF. Here the CDR3 DNA reads TGCGCCAGCCTCGGGGGGAACAGTCCTCATCGTAGCACAGATACGCAGTATTTT.